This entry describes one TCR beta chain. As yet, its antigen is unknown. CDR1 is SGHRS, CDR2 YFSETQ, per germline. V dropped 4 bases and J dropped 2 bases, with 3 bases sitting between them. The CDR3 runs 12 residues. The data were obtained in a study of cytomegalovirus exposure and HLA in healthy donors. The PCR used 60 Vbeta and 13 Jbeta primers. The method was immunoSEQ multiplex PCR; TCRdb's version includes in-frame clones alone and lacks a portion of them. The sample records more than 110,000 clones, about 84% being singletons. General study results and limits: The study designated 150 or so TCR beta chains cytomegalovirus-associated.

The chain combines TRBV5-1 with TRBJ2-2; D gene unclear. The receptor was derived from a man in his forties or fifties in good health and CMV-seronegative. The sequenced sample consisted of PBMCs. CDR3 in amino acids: CASSLNTGELFF. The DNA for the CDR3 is TGCGCCAGCAGCCTCAACACCGGGGAGCTGTTTTTT.